One and the same sample provided the 15 T cell receptor beta chains below, sequenced in a study of CD8 T cells in ankylosing spondylitis. Study-wide results and limits: A TCR beta motif of eight or nine highly homologous variants seemed to mark ankylosing spondylitis blood.

TCRdb recomputed calls from the 5' RACE reads with MiXCR, one row per CDR3 protein. In the table there are over 600,000 distinct CDR3 sequences, under 20% of which are singletons. These receptors are not linked to any known antigen. Sequenced input: blood, either unsorted or a sorted T cell fraction (not recorded which). These receptors were taken from a male donor with ankylosing spondylitis.

This clonotype has a handful of counts. This chain joins TRBV20-1 and TRBJ2-7; D might be TRBD2 (7 bases). Germline V gene lookup returns CDR1 DFQATT and CDR2 SNEGSKA (reference sequence). This CDR3 contains 13 residues. V was clipped by 2 bases and J by 3 bases, with 11 bases between them. For the CDR3, the DNA is TGCAGTGCTAGAAGGGGAGGGGGCTACGAGCAGTACTTC. As protein: CSARRGGGYEQYF.

This clonotype has at least ten counts. The V and J genes are TRBV7-9 and TRBJ2-7; 8 bases line up with TRBD2. The CDR3 contains 14 residues. Germline V gene sequence: CDR1 SEHNR, CDR2 FQNEAQ (reference sequence). V trimming: 5 bases; J trimming: 3 bases; junction bases outside the gene matches: 6. The CDR3 DNA reads TGTGCCAGCAGCCCCAGACTAGCGAGCTACGAGCAGTACTTC. It codes for CASSPRLASYEQYF.

This chain links TRBV15 with TRBJ2-5; D uncertain. Germline CDR1 LNHNV, CDR2 YYDKDF (reference sequence). Trimming stripped 0 bases from V and 5 bases from J, with 16 bases between. The CDR3 has 16 residues. The chain's CDR3 is CATSRDLTFSQETQYF. The CDR3 nucleotides are TGTGCCACCAGCAGAGATCTGACGTTTTCGCAGGAGACCCAGTACTTC.

In its sample, this clonotype was seen a few times. The rearrangement joins TRBV21-1 to TRBJ2-3; the D call in the table, TRBD2, was not verified against the DNA. TRBV21-1 represents a pseudogene. CDR3 size: 15 residues. CDR3 sequence (DNA): TGTGCCAGCAGCCAGCGGGAGGGAGGCACAGATACGCAGTATTTT. It is translated as CASSQREGGTDTQYF.

The chain uses TRBV6-1 and TRBJ1-5; no reliable D call. The germline V and J ends were trimmed by 8 bases and 1 base, with 18 bases remaining between them. Germline V gene sequence: CDR1 MNHNS, CDR2 SASEGT. The CDR3 has 16 residues. CDR3 in amino acids: CASSSSWPASNQPQHF. Written as DNA, the CDR3 is TGTGCCAGCTCGAGCTCCTGGCCAGCAAGCAATCAGCCCCAGCATTTT.

The gene calls are TRBV29-1 and TRBJ2-7; weak D call: TRBD1 (6 bases). The V end lost 4 bases, the J end lost 6 bases, and 16 bases lay between the germline ends. The germline V gene has CDR1 SQVTM and CDR2 ANQGSEA. CDR3 length: 13 residues. CDR3 nucleotide sequence: TGCAGCGTTGTGGACAGCCAGGTGGGCGAGCAGTACTTC. Protein sequence: CSVVDSQVGEQYF.

V is TRBV7-2 and J is TRBJ2-2, with a tentative D call TRBD2 (6 bases). V lost 7 bases to trimming and J lost 6 bases, with 18 bases between them. The CDR3 has 15 amino acids. Per the germline V gene, CDR1 is SGHTA and CDR2 is FQGNSA. CDR3 sequence reads: CASTLGGVGSGELFF. CDR3 in DNA: TGTGCCAGCACGTTGGGGGGAGTAGGATCCGGGGAGCTGTTTTTT.

This chain connects TRBV29-1 to TRBJ2-1; 9 bases are a match to TRBD1. J gave up 7 bases and V 5 bases, and 6 bases lay outside the gene matches. Germline CDR1 SQVTM, CDR2 ANQGSEA. This CDR3 region has 13 residues. CDR3 DNA sequence: TGCAGCGTTAGGGGACAGGGCTATAATGAGCAGTTCTTC. This encodes CSVRGQGYNEQFF.

This clonotype was seen ten or more times. The chain carries TRBV12-3 or TRBV12-4 and TRBJ2-1; 10 bases are a match to TRBD2. The V gene end was trimmed by 3 bases and the J gene end by 12 bases; junction bases not matched to a gene: 14. CDR3 length: 16 residues. The CDR3 here is CASSFGLAVYNEGQFF. The CDR3 coding sequence is TGTGCCAGCAGTTTCGGACTAGCGGTCTACAATGAAGGGCAGTTCTTC.

V gene TRBV2 combines with J gene TRBJ2-4, with a possible D match to TRBD2 (6 bases). CDR1 and CDR2 from the germline V gene are SNHLY and FYNNEI. With 4 bases removed from V and 6 bases from J, the gap between germline ends came to 16 bases. CDR3 length: 15 amino acids. The CDR3, as DNA: TGTGCCAGCAGTGTGGGGTCTAGCGTGGGAAACATTCAGTACTTC. Its translation is CASSVGSSVGNIQYF.

CDR3 DNA sequence: TGCGCCAGCAGCTTGGAGGGGACGGAGACCCAGTACTTC. Encoded protein: CASSLEGTETQYF. J is TRBJ2-5 and V is TRBV5-1; D tentatively fits TRBD1 or TRBD2 (5 bases each). Germline CDR1 reads SGHRS; CDR2 reads YFSETQ. This CDR3 is built from 13 residues. The V end lost 0 bases, the J end lost 5 bases, and 8 bases lay between the germline ends.

The chain is built from TRBV2 and TRBJ1-1; D gene uncertain. The length of the CDR3 is 14 residues. V lost 6 bases and J 3 bases, leaving 14 bases between the germline ends. From germline, CDR1 is SNHLY and CDR2 FYNNEI. The DNA for the CDR3 is TGTGCCAGCAGCCCGGGTCGAGGTTACACTGAAGCTTTCTTT. Residues: CASSPGRGYTEAFF.

V and J are TRBV30 and TRBJ1-2; weak D call: TRBD1 (6 bases). Trimming stripped 0 bases from V and 0 bases from J, with 11 bases between. The CDR3 totals 15 residues. CDR1 GTSNPN and CDR2 SVGIG come from the germline V gene (reference sequence). The CDR3 bases are TGTGCCTGGAGTGTACTGGACAGCACTAACTATGGCTACACCTTC. This gives the protein CAWSVLDSTNYGYTF.

In its sample, this clonotype was seen many times. The chain has TRBV25-1 and TRBJ1-1; a weak D match, TRBD1 (6 bases). Trimming removed 8 bases at V and 1 base at J, with 17 bases between. Germline assignment: CDR1 MGHDK and CDR2 SYGVNS. The CDR3 contains 15 residues. Written as DNA, the CDR3 is TGTGCCAGCCGGAACTTCCAGGGGAGGAACACTGAAGCTTTCTTT. Translated, it gives CASRNFQGRNTEAFF.

This clonotype appeared a few times. The chain employs TRBV4-2 and TRBJ2-1, with TRBD1 matching over 10 bases. Germline V gene lookup returns CDR1 LGHNA and CDR2 YNFKEQ. The CDR3 consists of 18 residues. With V trimmed by 4 bases and J by 5 bases, 14 bases remained unmatched. The chain's CDR3 is CASSRKRAGQGDHNEQFF. As DNA, the CDR3 is TGTGCCAGCAGCCGCAAGAGAGCCGGACAGGGGGACCACAATGAGCAGTTCTTC.